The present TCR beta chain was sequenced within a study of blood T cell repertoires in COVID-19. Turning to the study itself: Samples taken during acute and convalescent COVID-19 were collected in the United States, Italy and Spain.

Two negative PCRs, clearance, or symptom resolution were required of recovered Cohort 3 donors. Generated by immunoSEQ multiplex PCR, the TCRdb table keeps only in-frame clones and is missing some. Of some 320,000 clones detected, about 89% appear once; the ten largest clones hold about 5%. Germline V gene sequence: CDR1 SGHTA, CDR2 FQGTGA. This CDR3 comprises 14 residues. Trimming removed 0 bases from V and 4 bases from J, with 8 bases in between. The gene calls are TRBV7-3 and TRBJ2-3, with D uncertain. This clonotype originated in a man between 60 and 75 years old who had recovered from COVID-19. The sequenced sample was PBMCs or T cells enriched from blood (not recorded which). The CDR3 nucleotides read TGTGCCAGCAGCTTAACGTTGCAGGCAGATACGCAGTATTTT. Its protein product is CASSLTLQADTQYF.